This T cell receptor (beta chain) is from a study of blood T cell repertoires in COVID-19. Across the whole study: Acute-phase and convalescent COVID-19 samples originated in the United States, Italy and Spain. T cells, B-cell-depleted T cells, or PBMCs supplied cDNA or gDNA.

As processed by the authors: Researchers report that nucleated cell counts were estimated from reference gene primer amplification. Repertoires were generated with immunoSEQ multiplex PCR, while TCRdb's copy carries only in-frame clones and drops some. V and J calls and clone size are as listed in that table; D and trimming were resolved from the DNA. This sample yields some 150,000 clones, of which about 82% are seen a single time; 3.5% to 5.5% belongs to the top ten. The CDR3 consists of 14 residues. Trimming removed 1 base from V and 4 bases from J, with 10 bases in between. From germline, CDR1 is KGHSH and CDR2 LQKENI.

The chain employs TRBV18 and TRBJ1-2; TRBD1 might be the D (6 bases). The origin of this receptor is a woman older than 75 with active or convalescent COVID-19. Specimen: peripheral blood. This chain's CDR3 is CASSPQDSTYGYTF. CDR3 nucleotides: TGTGCCAGCTCACCACAGGACAGTACCTATGGCTACACCTTC.